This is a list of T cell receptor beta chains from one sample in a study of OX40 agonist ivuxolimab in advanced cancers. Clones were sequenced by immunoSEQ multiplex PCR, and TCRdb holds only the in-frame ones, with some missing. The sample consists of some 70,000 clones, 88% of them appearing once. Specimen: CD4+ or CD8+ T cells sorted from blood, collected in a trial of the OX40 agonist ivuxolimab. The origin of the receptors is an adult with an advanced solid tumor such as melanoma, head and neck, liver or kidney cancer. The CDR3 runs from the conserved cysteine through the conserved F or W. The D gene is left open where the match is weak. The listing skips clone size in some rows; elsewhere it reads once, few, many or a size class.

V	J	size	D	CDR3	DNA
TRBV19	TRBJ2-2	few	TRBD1	CASRIQGDTGELFF	TGTGCCAGTAGAATCCAGGGGGACACCGGGGAGCTGTTTTTT
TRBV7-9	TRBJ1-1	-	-	CASSLASQGTPAFF	TGTGCCAGCAGCTTAGCATCTCAGGGCACACCGGCTTTCTTT
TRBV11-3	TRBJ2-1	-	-	CASSLAQGYNEQFF	TGTGCCAGCAGCTTGGCACAGGGCTACAATGAGCAGTTCTTC
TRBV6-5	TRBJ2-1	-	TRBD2	CASSYWVGGPYEQFF	TGTGCCAGCAGTTACTGGGTGGGAGGGCCATATGAGCAGTTCTTC
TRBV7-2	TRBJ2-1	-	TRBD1	CASSHGQGNNEQFF	TGTGCCAGCAGCCATGGACAGGGAAACAATGAGCAGTTCTTC
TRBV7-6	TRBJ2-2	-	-	CASSSEVTAGTGELFF	TGTGCCAGCAGCTCCGAGGTCACGGCGGGGACCGGGGAGCTGTTTTTT
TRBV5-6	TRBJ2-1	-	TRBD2	CASSLGGGANEQFF	TGTGCCAGCAGCTTAGGCGGGGGGGCTAATGAGCAGTTCTTC
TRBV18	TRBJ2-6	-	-	CASSPPGGVGANVLTF	TGTGCCAGCTCACCACCAGGAGGGGTCGGGGCCAACGTCCTGACTTTC
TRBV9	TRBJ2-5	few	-	CASSVLGWGERETQYF	TGTGCCAGCAGCGTCCTTGGGTGGGGGGAGAGAGAGACCCAGTACTTC
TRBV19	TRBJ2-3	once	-	CASSISRTDTQYF	TGTGCCAGTAGTATATCCCGCACAGATACGCAGTATTTT
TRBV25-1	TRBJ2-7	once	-	CASSDPSGQYF	TGTGCCAGCAGTGACCCTTCGGGGCAGTACTTC
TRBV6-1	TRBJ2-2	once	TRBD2	CASSEAGGGTGELFF	TGTGCCAGCAGCGAAGCGGGAGGCGGGACCGGGGAGCTGTTTTTT
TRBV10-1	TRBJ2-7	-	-	CASSALGYEQYF	TGCGCCAGCAGTGCCCTCGGGTACGAGCAGTACTTC
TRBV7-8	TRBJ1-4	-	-	CASSLYTREKLFF	TGTGCCAGCAGCTTATACACAAGAGAAAAACTGTTTTTT
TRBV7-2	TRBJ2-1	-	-	CASSLSRIEQFF	TGTGCCAGCAGCTTATCACGAATTGAGCAGTTCTTC
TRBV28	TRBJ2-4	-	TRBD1	CATRTGKNIQYF	TGTGCCACCCGGACAGGGAAAAACATTCAGTACTTC
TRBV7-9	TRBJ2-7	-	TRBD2	CASRREGEQYF	TGTGCCAGCAGGAGGGAGGGCGAGCAGTACTTC
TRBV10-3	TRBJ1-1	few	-	CAIRGVDTEAFF	TGTGCCATCAGGGGGGTGGACACTGAAGCTTTCTTT
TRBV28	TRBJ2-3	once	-	CASSLPELGDTQYF	TGTGCCAGCAGTTTACCGGAGCTGGGGGATACGCAGTATTTT
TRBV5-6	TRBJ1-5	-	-	CASSLAGRGYNQPQHF	TGTGCCAGCAGCTTGGCGGGACGGGGATACAATCAGCCCCAGCATTTT
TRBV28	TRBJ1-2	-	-	CASSPGASRGYTF	TGTGCCAGCAGCCCGGGAGCATCTAGAGGCTACACCTTC
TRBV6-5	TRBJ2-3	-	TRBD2	CASRLAGGFTDTQYF	TGTGCCAGCAGGCTAGCGGGGGGTTTCACAGATACGCAGTATTTT
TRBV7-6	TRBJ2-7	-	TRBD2	CASSPVFEGGSEQYF	TGTGCCAGCAGCCCTGTCTTCGAGGGAGGGAGCGAGCAGTACTTC
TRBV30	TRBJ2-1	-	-	CAWSVRRDNEQFF	TGTGCCTGGAGTGTACGCAGGGACAATGAGCAGTTCTTC
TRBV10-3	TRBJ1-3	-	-	CAISESGPDTIYF	TGTGCCATCAGTGAGTCTGGCCCGGACACCATATATTTT
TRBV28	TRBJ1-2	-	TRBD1	CASSFSPGQGFGYTF	TGTGCCAGCAGTTTCTCGCCGGGACAGGGGTTTGGCTACACCTTC
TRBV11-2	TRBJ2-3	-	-	CASSPGTSPGTDTQYF	TGTGCCAGCAGCCCAGGGACTTCCCCCGGAACAGATACGCAGTATTTT
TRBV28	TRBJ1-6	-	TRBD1	CASSNPGQGDSPLHF	TGTGCCAGCAGTAACCCGGGACAGGGGGATTCACCCCTCCACTTT
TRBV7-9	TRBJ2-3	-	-	CASSLSSQSTDTQYF	TGTGCCAGCAGCTTGTCCAGCCAGTCCACAGATACGCAGTATTTT
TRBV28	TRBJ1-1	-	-	CATKGGGNTEAFF	TGTGCCACCAAGGGAGGGGGGAACACTGAAGCTTTCTTT
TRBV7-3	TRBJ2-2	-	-	CASSLNGAGELFF	TGTGCCAGCAGCTTAAACGGGGCCGGGGAGCTGTTTTTT
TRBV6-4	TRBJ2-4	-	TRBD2	CASSDGTSGSKNIQYF	TGTGCCAGCAGTGACGGGACTAGCGGATCCAAAAACATTCAGTACTTC
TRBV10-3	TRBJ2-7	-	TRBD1	CAIRPTGGSYEQYF	TGTGCCATCAGACCGACAGGGGGGAGCTACGAGCAGTACTTC
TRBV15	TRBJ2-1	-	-	CATSRGSSREQFF	TGTGCCACCAGCAGGGGCTCTAGTCGCGAGCAGTTCTTC
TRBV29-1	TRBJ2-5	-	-	CSVETPGETQYF	TGCAGCGTTGAGACCCCCGGGGAGACCCAGTACTTC
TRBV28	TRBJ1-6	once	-	CASSFWGTSYNSPLHF	TGTGCCAGCAGTTTTTGGGGAACCTCCTATAATTCACCCCTCCACTTT
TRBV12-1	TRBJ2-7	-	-	CATFPRPPRCDSYEQYF	TGTGCCACCTTCCCAAGGCCCCCCAGGTGTGATAGCTACGAGCAGTACTTC
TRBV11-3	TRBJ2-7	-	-	CASSLGTVLSYEQYF	TGTGCCAGCAGCTTAGGGACAGTCCTCTCCTACGAGCAGTACTTC
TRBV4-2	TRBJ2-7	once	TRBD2	CASSQDLAGGPYEQYF	TGTGCCAGCAGCCAAGACCTAGCGGGAGGTCCCTACGAGCAGTACTTC
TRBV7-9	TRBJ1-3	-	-	CASSPTLPGNTIYF	TGTGCCAGCAGCCCGACATTGCCTGGAAACACCATATATTTT
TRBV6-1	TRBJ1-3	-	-	CASFFGESGNTIYF	-
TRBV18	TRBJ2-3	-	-	CASSPFRQSTDTQYF	TGTGCCAGCTCACCATTCAGGCAGAGCACAGATACGCAGTATTTT